This T cell receptor beta chain was obtained from a study of T-cell memory formation after mild COVID-19. The overall study: There were largely donor-specific TCR clusters.

Study-level results: For contracting clones, CD4+ ones sat mainly in CM and EM, CD8+ in EMRA.

Only a few counts were recorded for this clonotype. Its antigen is undetermined. TCRdb used MiXCR to reprocess the 5' RACE reads, holding one entry per CDR3 protein. The sample comprises approximately 480,000 distinct CDR3 sequences, around a sixth of which are singletons, and around 12% rests with the top ten. V dropped 3 bases and J dropped 2 bases, with 22 bases sitting between them. The germline CDR1 and CDR2 sequences are KGHSH and LQKENI. This CDR3 has 18 residues. The TCR was taken from an adult woman who had mild COVID-19 (a few samples of this study predate the infection). Cell type and time point are not known. This chain joins TRBV18 and TRBJ1-1; D might be TRBD1 (6 bases). The material sequenced was PBMCs or a T cell subset sorted from them (not recorded which). The CDR3 DNA sequence: TGTGCCAGCTCACCGTTCATCGCGGCGCCCGGGACAAACACTGAAGCTTTCTTT. Encoded protein: CASSPFIAAPGTNTEAFF.